This TCR beta chain emerged from a study of shared clonotypes between healthy human individuals. V shed 2 bases and J shed 7 bases, with 11 bases lying between them. From germline, CDR1 is LNHDA and CDR2 SQIVND (reference sequence). The CDR3 runs 13 residues. Notes on this clone: Its antigen is unknown.

Sequenced by immunoSEQ multiplex PCR; TCRdb stores in-frame clones only, minus some. The sample shows more than 2 million clones, approximately 94% of them seen only once. Study findings and constraints: Few donors restricted represented genetic and exposure-history diversity.

Naive-designated CD8 cells lacked CD45RO, were positively enriched for CCR7, and omitted terminally differentiated effector memory CD45RA+ cells. The sequencing input was naive CD8+ T cells sorted from blood. This clonotype was obtained from a young man in good health. The V and J genes are TRBV19 and TRBJ1-2; TRBD1 is a possible D gene (5 bases). In DNA, the CDR3 is TGTGCCAGTAGTATACCCCCAGGGTCTGGCTACACCTTC. Amino acids: CASSIPPGSGYTF. The whole variable domain, filled in from reference TRBV19 and TRBJ1-2, reads DGGITQSPKYLFRKEGQNVTLSCEQNLNHDAMYWYRQDPGQGLRLIYYSQIVNDFQKGDIAEGYSVSREKKESFPLTVTSAQKNPTAFYLCASSIPPGSGYTFGSGTRLTVV.